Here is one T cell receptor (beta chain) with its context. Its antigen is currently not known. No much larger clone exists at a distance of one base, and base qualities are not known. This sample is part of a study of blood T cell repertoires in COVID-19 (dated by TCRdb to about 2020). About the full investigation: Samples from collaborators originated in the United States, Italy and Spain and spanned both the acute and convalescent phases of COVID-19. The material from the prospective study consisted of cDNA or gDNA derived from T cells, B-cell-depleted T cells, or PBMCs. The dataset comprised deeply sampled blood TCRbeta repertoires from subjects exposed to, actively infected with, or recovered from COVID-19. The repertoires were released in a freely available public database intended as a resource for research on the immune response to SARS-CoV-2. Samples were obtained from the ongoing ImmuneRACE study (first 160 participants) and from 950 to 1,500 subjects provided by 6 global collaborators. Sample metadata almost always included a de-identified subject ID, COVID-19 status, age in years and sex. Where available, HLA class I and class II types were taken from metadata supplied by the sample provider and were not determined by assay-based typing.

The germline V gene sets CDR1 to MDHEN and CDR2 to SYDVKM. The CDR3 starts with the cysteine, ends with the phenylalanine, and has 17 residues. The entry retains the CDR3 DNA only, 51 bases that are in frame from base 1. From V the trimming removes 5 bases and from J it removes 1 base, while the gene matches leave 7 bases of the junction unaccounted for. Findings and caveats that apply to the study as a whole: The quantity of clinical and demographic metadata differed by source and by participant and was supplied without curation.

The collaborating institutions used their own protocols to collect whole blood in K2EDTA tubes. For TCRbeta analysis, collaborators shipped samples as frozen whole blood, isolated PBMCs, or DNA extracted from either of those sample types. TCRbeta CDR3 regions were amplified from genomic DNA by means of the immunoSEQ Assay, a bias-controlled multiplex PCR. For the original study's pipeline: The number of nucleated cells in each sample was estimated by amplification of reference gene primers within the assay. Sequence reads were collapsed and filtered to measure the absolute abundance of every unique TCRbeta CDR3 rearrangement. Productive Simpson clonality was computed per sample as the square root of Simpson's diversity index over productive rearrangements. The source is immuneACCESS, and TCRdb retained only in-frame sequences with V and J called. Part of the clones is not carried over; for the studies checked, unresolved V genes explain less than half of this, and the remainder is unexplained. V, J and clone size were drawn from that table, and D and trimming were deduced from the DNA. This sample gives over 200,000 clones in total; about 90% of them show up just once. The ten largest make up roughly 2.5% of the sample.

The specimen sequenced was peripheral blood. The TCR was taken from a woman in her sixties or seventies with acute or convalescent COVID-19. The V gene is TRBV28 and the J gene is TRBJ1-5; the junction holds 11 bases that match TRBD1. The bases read TGTGCCAGCAGTCTAGGGACAGGGGGTAGGAGCAATCAGCCCCAGCATTTT. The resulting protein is CASSLGTGGRSNQPQHF.